Each of the 28 T cell receptor beta chains below was sequenced from the same sample in a study of low-dose radiotherapy and immunotherapy resistance in tumors. As to time point: after trial treatment. Described treatment: LDRT plus nivolumab, ipilimumab, low-dose cyclophosphamide and aspirin (RACIN trial). First-strand cDNA relied on TRAV- and TRBV-specific primers spanning alpha and beta chains. TCRs were amplified for roughly 20 PCR cycles with a constant-region primer and V-primer adapter. MiXCR, applied by TCRdb to the reads, yields one record per CDR3 protein. This table holds more than 90,000 distinct CDR3 sequences, less than 25% found once. Material: PBMCs, obtained after low-dose radiotherapy plus immunotherapy. The receptors stem from a male donor with prostate cancer.

This clonotype was detected many times. The rearrangement joins TRBV15 to TRBJ2-3; possibly TRBD2 for D (6 bases). Trimming left V 2 bases short and J 7 bases short, with 22 bases between. Germline loops: CDR1 LNHNV, CDR2 YYDKDF (reference sequence). The CDR3 loop spans 17 amino acids. The CDR3 DNA is TGTGCCACCAGCAGATACGCCCTCGGGACTTTTACTTATACGCAGTATTTT. Its protein product is CATSRYALGTFTYTQYF.

This clonotype has ten or more counts. The V and J genes are TRBV4-1 and TRBJ1-5; tentative D call: TRBD1 (5 bases). Trimming cost V 1 base and J 6 bases, with 7 bases left between them. CDR1 and CDR2 from the germline V gene are MGHRA and YSYEKL. CDR3 length: 13 residues. CDR3 nucleotide sequence: TGCGCCAGCAGCCAAGGCAGGGCTCAGCCCCAGCATTTT. It is translated as CASSQGRAQPQHF.

This clonotype was seen repeatedly, ten times or more. The rearrangement uses TRBV6-2 or TRBV6-3 and TRBJ2-5; D unclear. This CDR3 is built from 12 residues. V was cut by 7 bases and J by 11 bases, with 17 bases left in between. Per the germline V gene, CDR1 is MNHEY and CDR2 is SVGEGT. CDR3 coding DNA: TGTGCCAGCATCCCCGGACCGGCCTCACAGTACTTC. Translation gives CASIPGPASQYF.

This clonotype was seen ten or more times. The chain combines TRBV12-3 or TRBV12-4 with TRBJ2-2; perhaps TRBD1 as D (6 bases). The CDR3 totals 15 residues. V gave up 3 bases and J gave up 9 bases, with 17 bases separating them. CDR3 bases: TGTGCCAGCAGTTTTGACCAGGGGCGTTCTAGGGAGCTGTTTTTT. Translation: CASSFDQGRSRELFF.

This clonotype came up many times. The chain joins TRBV27 to TRBJ1-1, with a weak D call TRBD1 (5 bases). The CDR3 is made up of 16 amino acids. Germline CDR1 and CDR2: MNHEY and SMNVEV (reference sequence). Between the trimmed V and J ends, which lost 5 bases and 0 bases, there was a span of 16 bases. In DNA form, the CDR3 reads TGTGCCAGCAGTAGAAAATGGGGCGGCATGAACACTGAAGCTTTCTTT. This codes for CASSRKWGGMNTEAFF.

This clonotype was detected ten times or more. The J gene is TRBJ2-5, the V gene TRBV18; tentative D call: TRBD1 (5 bases). Germline CDR1 reads KGHSH; CDR2 reads LQKENI. V was pared by 3 bases and J by 1 base, with 9 bases between. This CDR3 contains 14 residues. The DNA of the CDR3 is TGTGCCAGCTCACCCAGGACAAGCCAAGAGACCCAGTACTTC. Amino acids: CASSPRTSQETQYF.

This clonotype was observed at least ten times. The V and J genes are TRBV5-1 and TRBJ1-3, with TRBD1 identical over 8 bases. Per the germline V gene, CDR1 is SGHRS and CDR2 is YFSETQ. With 5 bases clipped from V and 4 bases from J, the junction kept 5 bases outside the gene matches. The CDR3 sequence is 14 residues long. The CDR3 nucleotides are TGCGCCAGCAGACCGACAGGGGACGGAAACACCATATATTTT. Amino acids: CASRPTGDGNTIYF.

The chain recombines TRBV2 with TRBJ1-4; D is uncertain. V lost 6 bases, J lost 13 bases, and 12 bases lay in between. The length of the CDR3 is 11 residues. Looked up from germline, CDR1 is SNHLY and CDR2 is FYNNEI. CDR3 sequence reads: CASSPSIGLFF. CDR3 DNA sequence: TGTGCCAGCAGCCCTAGCATTGGACTGTTTTTT. The full variable domain, its missing parts supplied by reference TRBV2 and TRBJ1-4, is EPEVTQTPSHQVTQMGQEVILRCVPISNHLYFYWYRQILGQKVEFLVSFYNNEISEKSEIFDDQFSVERPDGSNFTLKIRSTKLEDSAMYFCASSPSIGLFFGSGTQLSVL.

This clonotype was seen ten or more times. The chain recombines TRBV7-2 with TRBJ2-5; D is perhaps TRBD2 (6 bases). Germline CDR1 reads SGHTA; CDR2 reads FQGNSA. CDR3 length: 15 residues. V dropped 2 bases and J dropped 5 bases, with 15 bases sitting between them. CDR3 residues: CASSLRTGLGETQYF. The DNA of the CDR3 is TGTGCCAGCAGCTTACGGACGGGACTCGGGGAGACCCAGTACTTC.

V is TRBV11-2 and J is TRBJ1-4; D remains unclear. This CDR3 has 13 residues. V was clipped by 5 bases and J by 1 base, with 5 bases between them. Germline V gene data show CDR1 as SGHAT and CDR2 as FQNNGV. The CDR3 protein is CASSRGTNEKLFF. The CDR3 nucleotides read TGTGCCAGCAGCCGGGGAACTAATGAAAAACTGTTTTTT.

Concerning this clonotype itself: This is likely an artifact of a read error, given a far larger clone one base away. V and J are TRBV4-2 and TRBJ2-1; a weak D match, TRBD2 (6 bases). With 2 bases removed from V and 10 bases from J, the gap between germline ends came to 18 bases. This CDR3 has 15 residues. Germline V gives CDR1 LGHNA, CDR2 YNFKEQ. In nucleotides, the CDR3 is TGTGCCAGCAGCCAACGGGGAGGCTCGTTCTACGAGCAGTTCTTC. Translating it yields CASSQRGGSFYEQFF.

The CDR3 here is CSVALGRIDEQYF. Written as DNA, the CDR3 is TGCAGCGTCGCCTTGGGCAGGATCGACGAGCAGTACTTC. V is TRBV29-1 and J is TRBJ2-7; no clear D gene. The CDR3 covers 13 residues. Per the germline V gene, CDR1 is SQVTM and CDR2 is ANQGSEA. Trimming took 6 bases from V and 5 from J, leaving 17 bases between them.

At least ten counts were recorded for this clonotype. This rearrangement joins TRBV6-1 to TRBJ1-3, with a possible D match to TRBD1 (5 bases). Germline V gene data show CDR1 as MNHNS and CDR2 as SASEGT. The CDR3 loop spans 16 amino acids. Deletions cut 4 bases from V and 4 bases from J, with 17 bases between. CDR3 amino acids: CASSVRAGLPGNTIYF. The DNA for the CDR3 is TGTGCCAGCAGTGTTAGAGCAGGGTTACCGGGAAACACCATATATTTT.

The chain combines TRBV18 with TRBJ1-4; TRBD1 is a possible D gene (5 bases). The CDR3 spans 16 residues. V lost 0 bases, J lost 3 bases, and 11 bases lay in between. The germline V gene has CDR1 KGHSH and CDR2 LQKENI. The CDR3 coding sequence is TGTGCCAGCTCACCACCATCGGGACCTCCTAATGAAAAACTGTTTTTT. It codes for CASSPPSGPPNEKLFF.

This clonotype was detected ten times or more. The chain couples TRBV5-1 to TRBJ2-3; the D is unclear. The germline V gene has CDR1 SGHRS and CDR2 YFSETQ. This CDR3 contains 13 residues. V was clipped by 2 bases and J by 0 bases, with 4 bases between them. The CDR3 region is CASSFDSTDTQYF. CDR3 in DNA: TGCGCCAGCAGCTTCGACAGCACAGATACGCAGTATTTT.

This clonotype has a count of ten or more. V gene TRBV6-6 combines with J gene TRBJ2-5; a possible D gene is TRBD2 (6 bases). CDR1 is MNHNY and CDR2 is SVGAGI in the germline V gene (reference sequence). This CDR3 comprises 15 residues. V lost 5 bases, J lost 4 bases, and 17 bases lay in between. As DNA, the CDR3 is TGTGCCAGCAGTGGGGGGTCCCCACTGATAGAGACCCAGTACTTC. This translates into CASSGGSPLIETQYF.

This clonotype was counted only a few times. This rearrangement joins TRBV6-6 to TRBJ1-5; D may be TRBD1 (6 bases). The V end lost 2 bases, the J end lost 6 bases, and 11 bases lay between the germline ends. The CDR3 totals 14 residues. Per the germline V gene, CDR1 is MNHNY and CDR2 is SVGAGI (reference sequence). CDR3 region: CASSYPGGVQPQHF. DNA for the CDR3: TGTGCCAGCAGTTACCCGGGGGGCGTTCAGCCCCAGCATTTT.

This clonotype was seen ten or more times. V is TRBV2 and J is TRBJ2-2; perhaps D is TRBD1 or TRBD2 (5 bases each). Germline loops: CDR1 SNHLY, CDR2 FYNNEI. Between the trimmed V and J ends, which lost 6 bases and 8 bases, there was a span of 10 bases. There are 12 residues in the CDR3. The CDR3 loop reads CASRAGAGELFF. In nucleotides, the CDR3 is TGTGCCAGCAGGGCCGGGGCGGGGGAGCTGTTTTTT.

The rearrangement uses TRBV21-1 and TRBJ1-2; the listed D gene, TRBD1, was not tested against the DNA. TRBV21-1 is marked as a pseudogene. There are 19 residues in the CDR3. CDR3 sequence: CASIRNAGTGAPIAYGYTF. The CDR3 bases are TGTGCCAGCATTAGGAATGCCGGGACAGGGGCTCCCATCGCTTATGGCTACACCTTC.

This clonotype was recorded at least ten times. The V and J genes are TRBV19 and TRBJ2-1; TRBD2 matches 8 bases. The CDR3 totals 15 residues. Germline CDR1 and CDR2: LNHDA and SQIVND (reference sequence). V lost 4 bases and J lost 0; bases outside the gene matches: 2. The CDR3 loop reads CASSRTSGSYNEQFF. The CDR3 bases are TGTGCCAGTAGTAGAACTAGCGGCTCCTACAATGAGCAGTTCTTC.

This clonotype was observed a single time. Being one base from a much bigger clone, this may be a read error. The gene calls are TRBV7-9 and TRBJ2-6; tentatively, D is TRBD1 or TRBD2 (5 bases each). The CDR3 spans 16 residues. Germline values: CDR1 SEHNR, CDR2 FQNEAQ (reference sequence). The CDR3 reads CASSYRRVAGAKVLTF. For the CDR3, the DNA is TGTGCCAGCAGCTATCGCAGGGTGGCCGGGGCCAAGGTCCTGACTTTC.

At least ten counts were recorded for this clonotype. The CDR3 is CASSDPRRRNTEAFF. CDR3 sequence (DNA): TGTGCCAGCAGTGATCCTCGGAGGAGGAACACTGAAGCTTTCTTT. This chain links TRBV6-2 or TRBV6-3 with TRBJ1-1; D is ambiguous. CDR3 length: 15 residues. Per the germline V gene, CDR1 is MNHEY and CDR2 is SVGEGT. The V gene lost 5 bases and the J gene lost 1 base, with 14 bases spanning the gap.

This clonotype was counted many times. The chain uses TRBV11-2 and TRBJ1-5; D gene ambiguous. The CDR3 is made up of 13 amino acids. From germline, CDR1 is SGHAT and CDR2 FQNNGV. Trimming took off 1 base at V and 5 bases at J, with 6 bases between the two ends. The CDR3 reads CASSLGPHQPQHF. The CDR3 region has the DNA TGTGCCAGCAGCTTAGGGCCTCATCAGCCCCAGCATTTT.

This clonotype was observed many times. The CDR3 loop is CSARSRGSNQPQHF. The CDR3 DNA follows: TGCAGTGCTAGGTCTCGGGGGTCCAATCAGCCCCAGCATTTT. The rearrangement links TRBV20-1 to TRBJ1-5, with a possible D match to TRBD1 (5 bases). There are 14 residues in the CDR3. From germline, CDR1 is DFQATT and CDR2 SNEGSKA (reference sequence). V was clipped by 3 bases and J by 3 bases, with 12 bases between them.

This clonotype was detected many times. This chain connects TRBV6-1 to TRBJ2-3; 9 nucleotides agree with TRBD2. CDR1 and CDR2 from the germline V gene are MNHNS and SASEGT. The trim removed 0 bases at V and 1 base at J, leaving 5 bases unmatched. This CDR3 comprises 17 residues. The CDR3, as DNA: TGTGCCAGCAGTGAAGCCGTCTGGACTAGCGGCACAGATACGCAGTATTTT. Protein product: CASSEAVWTSGTDTQYF.

V is TRBV29-1 and J is TRBJ2-7; 13 nucleotides agree with TRBD2. CDR3 length equals 14 residues. In germline, CDR1 is SQVTM, CDR2 ANQGSEA. After removal of 6 bases from V and 1 base from J, the junction contained 3 bases not matched to a gene. The CDR3 protein is CSVTSGGPSYEQYF. In DNA, the CDR3 is TGCAGCGTGACTAGCGGGGGGCCTTCCTACGAGCAGTACTTC.

This clonotype has at least ten counts. The chain combines TRBV6-1 with TRBJ2-5, with TRBD2 identical over 11 bases. This CDR3 has 16 amino acids. V was pared by 0 bases and J by 5 bases, with 5 bases of the junction left unmatched. Germline V gene lookup returns CDR1 MNHNS and CDR2 SASEGT. The CDR3 sequence is CASSEAGLAGGETQYF. For the CDR3, the DNA is TGTGCCAGCAGTGAAGCGGGTCTAGCGGGGGGTGAGACCCAGTACTTC.

This clonotype was seen many times. V and J are TRBV10-3 and TRBJ2-7; tentatively, D is TRBD2 (6 bases). Between the trimmed V and J ends, which lost 6 bases and 0 bases, there was a span of 9 bases. Germline-derived CDR1 and CDR2 are ENHRY and SYGVKD. CDR3 length: 13 residues. The DNA for the CDR3 is TGTGCCATCAGCGGGGGAAGCTCCTACGAGCAGTACTTC. This encodes CAISGGSSYEQYF.